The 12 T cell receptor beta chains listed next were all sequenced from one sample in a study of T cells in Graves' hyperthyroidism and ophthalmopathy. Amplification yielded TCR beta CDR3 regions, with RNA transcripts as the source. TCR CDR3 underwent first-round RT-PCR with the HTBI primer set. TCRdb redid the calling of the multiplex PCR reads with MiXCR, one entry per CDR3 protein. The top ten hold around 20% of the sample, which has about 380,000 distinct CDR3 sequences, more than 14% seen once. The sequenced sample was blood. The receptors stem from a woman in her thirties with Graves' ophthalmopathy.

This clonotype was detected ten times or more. The CDR3 sequence is CASSYSGAGEGYGYTF. In nucleotides, the CDR3 is TGTGCCAGCAGTTACAGCGGGGCAGGGGAGGGGTATGGCTACACCTTC. The rearrangement joins TRBV6-1 to TRBJ1-2; TRBD1 is a possible D gene (6 bases). Per germline, CDR1 MNHNS and CDR2 SASEGT. The CDR3 loop spans 16 amino acids. Trimming removed 5 bases from V and 5 bases from J, with 21 bases in between.

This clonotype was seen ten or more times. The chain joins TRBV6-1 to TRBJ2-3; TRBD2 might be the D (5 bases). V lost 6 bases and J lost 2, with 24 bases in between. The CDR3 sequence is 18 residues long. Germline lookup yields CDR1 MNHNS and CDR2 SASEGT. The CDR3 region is CASSLTGVFGEITDTQYF. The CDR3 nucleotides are TGTGCCAGCAGCCTAACCGGGGTGTTCGGGGAGATCACAGATACGCAGTATTTT.

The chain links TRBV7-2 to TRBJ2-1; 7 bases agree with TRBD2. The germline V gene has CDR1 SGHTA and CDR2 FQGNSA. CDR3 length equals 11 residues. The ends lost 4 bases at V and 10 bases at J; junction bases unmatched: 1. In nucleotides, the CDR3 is TGTGCCAGCAGCTCACTAGCGGAGCAGTTCTTC. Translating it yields CASSSLAEQFF.

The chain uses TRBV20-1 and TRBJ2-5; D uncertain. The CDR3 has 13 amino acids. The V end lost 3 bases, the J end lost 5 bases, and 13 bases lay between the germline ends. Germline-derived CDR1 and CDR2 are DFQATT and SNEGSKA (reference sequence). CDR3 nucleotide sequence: TGCAGTGCTAGGATTACGGGTGAGGAGACCCAGTACTTC. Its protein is CSARITGEETQYF.

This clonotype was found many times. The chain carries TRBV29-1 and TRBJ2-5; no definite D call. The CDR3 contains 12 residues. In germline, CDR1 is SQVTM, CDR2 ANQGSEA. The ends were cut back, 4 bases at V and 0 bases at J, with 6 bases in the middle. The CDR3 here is CSVASYQETQYF. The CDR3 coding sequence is TGCAGCGTTGCATCGTACCAAGAGACCCAGTACTTC.

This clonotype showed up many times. In nucleotides, the CDR3 is TGTGCCAGCAGTTTATCGTTACTATCCTACGAGCAGTACTTC. Amino acid sequence: CASSLSLLSYEQYF. The chain has TRBV27 and TRBJ2-7; D is undetermined. From germline, CDR1 is MNHEY and CDR2 SMNVEV (reference sequence). This CDR3 has 14 amino acids. Trimming removed 0 bases from V and 1 base from J, with 7 bases in between.

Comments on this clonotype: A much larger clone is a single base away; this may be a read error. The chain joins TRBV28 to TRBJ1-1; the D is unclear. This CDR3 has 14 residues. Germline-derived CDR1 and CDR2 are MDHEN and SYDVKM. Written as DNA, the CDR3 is TGTACCAGCGCGACATTCGCGGGCGCCACTGAAGCTTTCTTT. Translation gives CTSATFAGATEAFF.

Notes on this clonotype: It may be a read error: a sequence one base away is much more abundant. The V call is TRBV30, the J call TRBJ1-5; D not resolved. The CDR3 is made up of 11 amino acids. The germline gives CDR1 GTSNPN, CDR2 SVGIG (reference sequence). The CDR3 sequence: CAWGPAQLQHF. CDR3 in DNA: TGTGCCTGGGGTCCTGCTCAGCTCCAGCATTTT.

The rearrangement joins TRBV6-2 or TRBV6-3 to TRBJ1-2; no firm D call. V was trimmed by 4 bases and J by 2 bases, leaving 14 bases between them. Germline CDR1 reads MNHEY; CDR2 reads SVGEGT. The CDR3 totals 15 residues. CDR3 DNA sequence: TGTGCCAGCAGTTCATTTCGAAGGAGAAACTATGGCTACACCTTC. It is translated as CASSSFRRRNYGYTF.

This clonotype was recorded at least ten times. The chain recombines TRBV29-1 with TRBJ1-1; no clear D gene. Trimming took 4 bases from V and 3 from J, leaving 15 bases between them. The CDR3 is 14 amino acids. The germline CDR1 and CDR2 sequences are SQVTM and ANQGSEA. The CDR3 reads CSVGFRGGDTEAFF. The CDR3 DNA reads TGCAGCGTTGGATTTAGAGGTGGGGACACTGAAGCTTTCTTT.

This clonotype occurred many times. This CDR3 reads CASSSISGTATEAFF. CDR3 in DNA: TGCGCCAGCAGCTCAATCTCCGGGACGGCAACTGAAGCTTTCTTT. J is TRBJ1-1 and V is TRBV5-1; possibly TRBD1 for D (5 bases). The germline V and J ends were trimmed by 3 bases and 5 bases, with 17 bases remaining between them. Germline-derived CDR1 and CDR2 are SGHRS and YFSETQ. CDR3 length: 15 residues.

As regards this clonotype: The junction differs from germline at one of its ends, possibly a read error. The CDR3 bases are TGTGCCAGCGGTTTATCAGTGCGGGACCGAGGGCGAGAAAAACTGTTTTTT. Amino acid sequence: CASGLSVRDRGREKLFF. The chain links TRBV27 to TRBJ1-4; D possibly corresponds to TRBD1 (5 bases). The CDR3 is made up of 17 amino acids. Germline values: CDR1 MNHEY, CDR2 SMNVEV (reference sequence).